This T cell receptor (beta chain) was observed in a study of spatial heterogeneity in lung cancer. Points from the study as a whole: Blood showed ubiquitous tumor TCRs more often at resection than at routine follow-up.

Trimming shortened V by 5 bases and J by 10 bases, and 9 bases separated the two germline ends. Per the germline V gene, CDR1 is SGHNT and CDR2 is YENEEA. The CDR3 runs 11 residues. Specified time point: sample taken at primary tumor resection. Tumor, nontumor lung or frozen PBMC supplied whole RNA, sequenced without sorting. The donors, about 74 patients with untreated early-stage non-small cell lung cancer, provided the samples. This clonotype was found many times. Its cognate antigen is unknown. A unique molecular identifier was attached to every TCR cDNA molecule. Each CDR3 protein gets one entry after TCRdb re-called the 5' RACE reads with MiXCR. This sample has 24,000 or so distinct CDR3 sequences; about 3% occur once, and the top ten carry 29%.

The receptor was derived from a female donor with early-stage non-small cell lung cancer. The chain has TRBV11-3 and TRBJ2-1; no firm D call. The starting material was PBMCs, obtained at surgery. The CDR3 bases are TGTGCCAGCAGCGCCACGGAGGAGCAGTTCTTC. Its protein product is CASSATEEQFF.